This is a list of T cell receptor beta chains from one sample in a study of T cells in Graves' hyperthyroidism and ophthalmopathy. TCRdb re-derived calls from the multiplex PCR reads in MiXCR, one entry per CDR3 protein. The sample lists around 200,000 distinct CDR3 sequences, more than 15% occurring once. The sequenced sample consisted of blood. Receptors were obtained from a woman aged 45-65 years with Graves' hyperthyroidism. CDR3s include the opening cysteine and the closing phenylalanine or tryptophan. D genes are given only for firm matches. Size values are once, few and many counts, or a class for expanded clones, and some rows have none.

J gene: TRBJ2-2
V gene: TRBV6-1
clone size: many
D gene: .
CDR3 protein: CASSLVWGTGELFF
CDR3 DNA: TGTGCCAGCAGTTTAGTCTGGGGCACCGGGGAGCTGTTTTTT

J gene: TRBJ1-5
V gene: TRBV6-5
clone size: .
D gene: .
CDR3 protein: CASSYSGGGSNQPQHF
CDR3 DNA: TGTGCCAGCAGTTACTCGGGGGGGGGAAGCAATCAGCCCCAGCATTTT

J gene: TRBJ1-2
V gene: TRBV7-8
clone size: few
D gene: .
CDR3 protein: CASSLNRAFGYTF
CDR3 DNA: TGTGCCAGCAGCTTAAACAGGGCCTTTGGCTACACCTTC

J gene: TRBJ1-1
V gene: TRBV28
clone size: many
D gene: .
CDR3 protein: CASSLGTVEHLNTEAFF
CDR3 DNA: TGTGCCAGCAGTTTAGGGACTGTGGAACACCTGAACACTGAAGCTTTCTTT

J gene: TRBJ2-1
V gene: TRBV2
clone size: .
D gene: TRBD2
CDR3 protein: CATSVPSGRSNEQFF
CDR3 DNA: TGTGCCACCAGTGTACCTAGCGGGAGAAGCAATGAGCAGTTCTTC

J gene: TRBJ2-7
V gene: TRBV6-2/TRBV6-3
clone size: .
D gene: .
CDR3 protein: CASSYSQSSYEQYF
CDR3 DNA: TGTGCCAGCAGTTACTCTCAGAGCTCCTACGAGCAGTACTTC

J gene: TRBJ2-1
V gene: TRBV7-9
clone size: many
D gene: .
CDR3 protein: CASSLLGLASGQFF
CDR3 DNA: TGTGCCAGCAGCTTATTAGGGCTAGCGAGCGGGCAGTTCTTC

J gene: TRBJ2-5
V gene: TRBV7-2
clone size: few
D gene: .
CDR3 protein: CASSLSLAALGTQYF
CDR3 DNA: TGTGCCAGCAGCTTATCGTTGGCAGCTTTGGGGACCCAGTACTTC

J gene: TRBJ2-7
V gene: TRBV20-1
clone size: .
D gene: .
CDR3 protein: CSARAPARAYEQYF
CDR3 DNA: TGCAGTGCTAGAGCACCCGCCCGGGCTTACGAGCAGTACTTC

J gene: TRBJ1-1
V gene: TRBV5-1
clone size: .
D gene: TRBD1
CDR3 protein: CASSLRQGRRGTEAFF
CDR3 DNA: TGCGCCAGCAGCCTTCGACAGGGGCGGCGGGGCACTGAAGCTTTCTTT